The sequence of this TCR beta chain was determined in a study of radiotherapy plus CTLA-4 blockade in lung cancer. The wider study: In 18% of patients, objective responses were seen; around 34% had disease control.

Focal radiation and CTLA-4 blockade (ipilimumab) were tested in chemo-refractory metastatic non-small-cell lung cancer patients. Here immunoSEQ multiplex PCR was the method, and the copy in TCRdb shows in-frame clones only, minus some. The table lists 80,000 to 95,000 clones, 75% to 90% of them singletons, with 0.82% in the top ten. The germline V gene has CDR1 SQVTM and CDR2 ANQGSEA. The CDR3 spans 12 residues. Trimming took 5 bases from V and 4 from J, leaving 11 bases between them. With respect to this clone: The antigen remains unidentified.

Study results and limitations: Alongside interferon-beta, early blood T cell clone dynamics were reportedly the best predictor of response. Radiotherapy plus ipilimumab was followed by expansion in blood of tumor-derived TCR clones.

The sequenced sample was peripheral blood, obtained from a patient treated with radiotherapy plus ipilimumab. V gene TRBV29-1 combines with J gene TRBJ1-1; D remains unclear. The origin of this receptor is a human donor with non-small cell lung cancer who had stable disease on radiotherapy plus ipilimumab. CDR3 DNA: TGCAGCGTTCAGGAGGGATTCACTGAAGCTTTCTTT. Translated: CSVQEGFTEAFF.